This TCR beta chain was identified in a study of cytomegalovirus exposure and HLA in healthy donors. CDR1 GTSNPN and CDR2 SVGIG come from the germline V gene (reference sequence). This CDR3 has 15 residues. Trimming took 0 bases from V and 0 from J, leaving 11 bases between them. Broader study findings: Per a later analysis, 15,000 to 20,000 TCR beta sequences showed association with HLA alleles at 0.05 false discovery rate. The study put 150 to 200 TCR beta chains on its list as cytomegalovirus-associated.

13 Jbeta primers and 60 Vbeta primers were used for the PCR. The assay was immunoSEQ multiplex PCR, and TCRdb's table has in-frame clones only and misses some. The sample shows tens of thousands of clones, roughly 44% of them seen only once. This clone was seen only a few times. Its specificity is unknown. Input material: PBMCs. V usage is TRBV30 and J usage is TRBJ2-5, with a possible D match to TRBD2 (6 bases). This TCR was sampled from a woman aged 50 to 60 in good health and CMV-seronegative. In DNA, the CDR3 is TGTGCCTGGAGTGTAACTGGGGGGTACCAAGAGACCCAGTACTTC. Its protein is CAWSVTGGYQETQYF.